These 14 T cell receptor beta chains came from one sample sequenced in a study of Ad26.COV2.S vaccination and SARS-CoV-2 variants. Clones were read by immunoSEQ multiplex PCR, and TCRdb kept only the in-frame ones, dropping some. The data contain 380,000 or so clones, 83% of them singletons. As to treatment: over 15 received Ad26.COV2.S at low or high dose, single or two shots; 5 received placebo; per-sample allocation not given. Sampling was performed 63 days after the first vaccine or placebo injection. The specimen was peripheral blood, collected in a trial of Ad26.COV2.S vaccine versus placebo. Source of these receptors: a person aged 18 to 59 who received the Ad26.COV2.S COVID-19 vaccine or a placebo.

J is TRBJ2-3 and V is TRBV6-1; TRBD1 might be the D (5 bases). The CDR3 length is 11 residues. Trimming shortened V by 3 bases and J by 9 bases, and 7 bases separated the two germline ends. CDR1 MNHNS and CDR2 SASEGT come from the germline V gene. CDR3 coding DNA: TGTGCCAGCAGTGACAGGGTAACGCAGTATTTT. Residues: CASSDRVTQYF.

This rearrangement joins TRBV4-3 to TRBJ1-4; D may be TRBD1 (5 bases). The CDR3 is made up of 15 amino acids. Germline CDR1 LGHNA, CDR2 YSLEER. The V end was cut by 1 base, the J end by 6 bases, with 12 bases between. The CDR3 bases are TGCGCCAGCAGCCAAGTATTGGGGCCTGATGAAAAACTGTTTTTT. Amino acid sequence: CASSQVLGPDEKLFF.

The genes are TRBV19 and TRBJ2-1; 8 nucleotides line up with TRBD2. The CDR3 covers 15 residues. With 3 bases clipped from V and 7 bases from J, the junction kept 8 bases outside the gene matches. CDR1 LNHDA and CDR2 SQIVND come from the germline V gene (reference sequence). CDR3 protein: CASSMDGRAGNEQFF. CDR3 in DNA: TGTGCCAGTAGTATGGACGGGAGGGCTGGGAATGAGCAGTTCTTC.

V is TRBV27 and J is TRBJ1-2; 7 bases fit TRBD1. The CDR3 has 17 residues. Trimming cost V 1 base and J 0 bases; bases outside gene matches: 8. Germline lookup yields CDR1 MNHEY and CDR2 SMNVEV (reference sequence). CDR3 DNA sequence: TGTGCCAGCAGTTTATTGCCCGGGACAGCTCCTAACTATGGCTACACCTTC. Protein product: CASSLLPGTAPNYGYTF.

The V gene is TRBV19, the J gene TRBJ2-3; 7 bases agree with TRBD1. V lost 0 bases, J lost 1 base, and 1 base stayed unmatched. Germline-derived CDR1 and CDR2 are LNHDA and SQIVND (reference sequence). This CDR3 contains 15 residues. CDR3 sequence reads: CASSIDRGRTDTQYF. CDR3 DNA: TGTGCCAGTAGTATAGATAGGGGGCGCACAGATACGCAGTATTTT. The whole variable domain, filled in from reference TRBV19 and TRBJ2-3, reads DGGITQSPKYLFRKEGQNVTLSCEQNLNHDAMYWYRQDPGQGLRLIYYSQIVNDFQKGDIAEGYSVSREKKESFPLTVTSAQKNPTAFYLCASSIDRGRTDTQYFGPGTRLTVL.

This chain joins TRBV7-2 and TRBJ1-3; D is possibly TRBD1 (5 bases). CDR3 length: 13 amino acids. V gave up 5 bases and J gave up 4 bases, with 9 bases separating them. CDR1 is SGHTA and CDR2 is FQGNSA in the germline V gene. The CDR3 sequence is CASSPRQGNTIYF. The CDR3 bases are TGTGCCAGCAGCCCTAGACAGGGAAACACCATATATTTT.

This clone was counted a few times. The chain combines TRBV4-3 with TRBJ2-3, with 10 bases matching TRBD2. Per germline, CDR1 LGHNA and CDR2 YSLEER. Trimming cost V 3 bases and J 2 bases; bases outside gene matches: 8. The length of the CDR3 is 17 residues. The CDR3 nucleotides are TGCGCCAGCAGCCAGAGTCTAGCGGGGGCCCTCACAGATACGCAGTATTTT. Encoded protein: CASSQSLAGALTDTQYF.

The chain couples TRBV25-1 to TRBJ1-1, with D maybe TRBD1 (5 bases). V was clipped by 5 bases and J by 4 bases, with 14 bases between them. Per the germline V gene, CDR1 is MGHDK and CDR2 is SYGVNS. This CDR3 region has 14 residues. The DNA for the CDR3 is TGTGCCAGCAGTCAGGGTGGGTTCGGCACTGAAGCTTTCTTT. Encoded protein: CASSQGGFGTEAFF.

This clone has just a few counts. This chain joins TRBV27 and TRBJ1-4; D remains unclear. The germline V gene has CDR1 MNHEY and CDR2 SMNVEV (reference sequence). The CDR3 totals 15 residues. V was trimmed by 4 bases and J by 3 bases, leaving 12 bases between them. CDR3 sequence reads: CASSSLGTANEKLFF. CDR3 nucleotide sequence: TGTGCCAGCAGTTCTCTCGGAACAGCTAATGAAAAACTGTTTTTT.

The J gene is TRBJ1-3, the V gene TRBV7-2; perhaps TRBD1 as D (5 bases). Trimming took 1 base from V and 0 from J, leaving 13 bases between them. The CDR3 spans 17 residues. Germline V gene data show CDR1 as SGHTA and CDR2 as FQGNSA. The CDR3 region is CASSLDRSGGSGNTIYF. The CDR3 DNA sequence: TGTGCCAGCAGCTTAGACCGTTCTGGGGGCTCTGGAAACACCATATATTTT.

This clone was seen only a few times. This rearrangement joins TRBV5-6 to TRBJ1-2; 7 nucleotides match TRBD1. After removal of 0 bases from V and 7 bases from J, the junction contained 0 bases not matched to a gene. CDR1 and CDR2 from the germline V gene are SGHDT and YYEEEE. The CDR3 covers 12 residues. CDR3 coding DNA: TGTGCCAGCAGCTTGGGGACAGGTGGCTACACCTTC. Its translation is CASSLGTGGYTF.

The V call is TRBV6-5, the J call TRBJ1-5, with a tentative D call TRBD1 (6 bases). The germline V and J ends were trimmed by 6 bases and 7 bases, with 16 bases remaining between them. CDR1 MNHEY and CDR2 SVGAGI come from the germline V gene. The CDR3 contains 14 residues. Here the CDR3 DNA reads TGTGCCAGCAGGTTCCTCAGGGGCGGGCAGCCCCAGCATTTT. It is translated as CASRFLRGGQPQHF.

In this sample, this clone turned up once. V gene TRBV13 combines with J gene TRBJ2-1, with 10 bases identical to TRBD2. The CDR3 consists of 13 residues. The ends lost 8 bases at V and 8 bases at J; junction bases unmatched: 6. CDR1 and CDR2 from the germline V gene are PRHDT and FYEKMQ (reference sequence). In DNA form, the CDR3 reads TGTGCCAGCGGGGGGCTAGCGGGAGATGAGCAGTTCTTC. Translating gives CASGGLAGDEQFF.

The V gene is TRBV7-8, the J gene TRBJ2-7; 9 bases are shared with TRBD1. V dropped 6 bases and J dropped 5; count of bases not matched to a gene: 11. Germline V CDR1 and CDR2: SGHVS, FQNEAQ. The CDR3 is 15 amino acids. CDR3 coding DNA: TGTGCCAGCAGGTGGTCCGGGACAGGGATCCACGAGCAGTACTTC. Translating it yields CASRWSGTGIHEQYF. Based on the CDR3 plus reference TRBV7-8 and TRBJ2-7, the full variable domain is GAGVSQSPRYKVAKRGQDVALRCDPISGHVSLFWYQQALGQGPEFLTYFQNEAQLDKSGLPSDRFFAERPEGSVSTLKIQRTQQEDSAVYLCASRWSGTGIHEQYFGPGTRLTVT.